This passage covers 25 T cell receptor beta chains from one sample sequenced in a study of blood T cell repertoires in COVID-19 (dated by TCRdb to 2018 to 2021). Libraries were built with the immunoSEQ multiplex PCR assay. Drawn from immuneACCESS, this table holds only the in-frame rearrangements with V and J called that TCRdb kept. Clones are partly lost; checked studies trace under half to an unresolved V gene and leave the rest unexplained. Present in this sample are a few hundred thousand clones, 87% of which were seen just once. The top ten constitute 5.5% to 8% of the sample. The sequenced material came from peripheral blood. The source is a man aged 55 to 70 who had recovered from COVID-19.

This clone was recorded once. This chain links TRBV27 with TRBJ1-4; 7 bases fit TRBD1. Looked up from germline, CDR1 is MNHEY and CDR2 is SMNVEV (reference sequence). Losses at the gene ends were 4 bases for V and 7 bases for J; bases not matched to a gene: 9. The CDR3 totals 15 residues. CDR3 sequence reads: CASSSGTALGEKLFF. CDR3 sequence (DNA): TGTGCCAGCAGTTCCGGGACAGCCTTAGGTGAAAAACTGTTTTTT.

J is TRBJ2-7 and V is TRBV5-1; 10 positions agree with TRBD1. The V and J ends lost 4 bases and 7 bases, in that order; junction bases with no gene match: 17. CDR1 SGHRS and CDR2 YFSETQ come from the germline V gene. The length of the CDR3 is 17 residues. The CDR3 DNA reads as TGCGCCAGCAGCCCCAATCCCTCCGGGACAGGGGCTGAAGAGCAGTACTTC. It codes for CASSPNPSGTGAEEQYF. The full variable domain, in which reference TRBV5-1 and TRBJ2-7 provide the parts outside the CDR3, is KAGVTQTPRYLIKTRGQQVTLSCSPISGHRSVSWYQQTPGQGLQFLFEYFSETQRNKGNFPGRFSGRQFSNSRSEMNVSTLELGDSALYLCASSPNPSGTGAEEQYFGPGTRLTVT.

This clone has only one observation. The J gene is TRBJ2-5, the V gene TRBV27, with D possibly TRBD2 on 6 matching bases. V gave up 3 bases and J gave up 5 bases, with 10 bases separating them. The CDR3 runs to 13 residues. Germline values: CDR1 MNHEY, CDR2 SMNVEV (reference sequence). CDR3: CASSFLAKETQYF. The CDR3 DNA is TGTGCCAGCAGTTTCCTAGCGAAGGAGACCCAGTACTTC.

The chain links TRBV7-2 to TRBJ1-2, with D tentatively TRBD1 (5 bases). Trimming left V 1 base short and J 5 bases short, with 11 bases between. This CDR3 spans 14 amino acids. CDR1 is SGHTA and CDR2 is FQGNSA in the germline V gene. The CDR3 DNA is TGTGCCAGCAGCTTAGATTACGGGGGTTATGGCTACACCTTC. Residues: CASSLDYGGYGYTF.

V is TRBV28 and J is TRBJ1-6; 7 bases line up with TRBD1. Trimming cost V 8 bases and J 9 bases; bases outside gene matches: 4. The CDR3 is 12 amino acids. Germline V gene sequence: CDR1 MDHEN, CDR2 SYDVKM. CDR3 sequence: CASRQGGSPLHF. CDR3 DNA: TGTGCCAGCCGACAGGGCGGTTCACCCCTCCACTTT.

The V gene is TRBV11-2, the J gene TRBJ1-2; 8 bases are a match to TRBD1. Germline lookup yields CDR1 SGHAT and CDR2 FQNNGV. This CDR3 spans 16 amino acids. V shed 0 bases, J shed 8 bases, and the junction held 11 bases outside the gene matches. The CDR3 here is CASSLDLDREAEGYTF. The DNA for the CDR3 is TGTGCCAGCAGCTTAGATCTGGACAGGGAAGCGGAAGGCTACACCTTC.

This chain links TRBV6-5 with TRBJ1-3, with D perhaps TRBD1 (6 bases). Trimming left V 7 bases short and J 0 bases short, with 13 bases between. This CDR3 region has 15 residues. CDR1 and CDR2 from the germline V gene are MNHEY and SVGAGI. The CDR3 nucleotides are TGTGCCAGCATCGGGGGGGCCCGCTCTGGAAACACCATATATTTT. Translating gives CASIGGARSGNTIYF.

The J gene is TRBJ2-1, the V gene TRBV29-1; TRBD2 aligns across 10 bases. V dropped 6 bases and J dropped 7; count of bases not matched to a gene: 18. The CDR3 is made up of 17 amino acids. From germline, CDR1 is SQVTM and CDR2 ANQGSEA. CDR3 protein: CSVSFGLAVPPANEQFF. The CDR3 DNA follows: TGCAGCGTCTCGTTCGGACTAGCGGTCCCCCCGGCGAATGAGCAGTTCTTC.

This chain uses TRBV28 with TRBJ1-2; 9 bases are a match to TRBD1. V lost 5 bases, J lost 3 bases, and 4 bases stayed unmatched. Germline lookup yields CDR1 MDHEN and CDR2 SYDVKM. The CDR3 consists of 14 residues. CDR3 sequence: CASSPRTGDYGYTF. CDR3 coding DNA: TGTGCCAGCAGTCCGAGGACAGGGGACTATGGCTACACCTTC.

The V call is TRBV7-3, the J call TRBJ1-1; D is ambiguous. Trimming cost V 4 bases and J 4 bases, with 10 bases left between them. CDR3 length equals 13 residues. Germline CDR1 SGHTA, CDR2 FQGTGA. CDR3 in amino acids: CASSSTPGTEAFF. The CDR3 coding sequence is TGTGCCAGCAGCTCGACGCCAGGCACTGAAGCTTTCTTT.

This clone was seen only a few times. The rearrangement joins TRBV4-3 to TRBJ1-4; D unclear. The CDR3 is 14 amino acids. Germline V gene data show CDR1 as LGHNA and CDR2 as YSLEER. Trimming removed 1 base at V and 8 bases at J, with 11 bases between. The CDR3 bases are TGCGCCAGCAGCCAAGGACTCTATGGGGAAAAACTGTTTTTT. This encodes CASSQGLYGEKLFF.

This rearrangement joins TRBV19 to TRBJ2-7; 12 bases line up with TRBD1. Trimming cost V 4 bases and J 8 bases; bases outside gene matches: 9. CDR3 size: 15 residues. Germline V gene sequence: CDR1 LNHDA, CDR2 SQIVND (reference sequence). The CDR3: CASSTQGQGAPQQYF. The CDR3 bases are TGTGCCAGTAGTACCCAGGGACAGGGGGCGCCCCAGCAGTACTTC.

This chain joins TRBV6-1 and TRBJ1-6; D unresolved. This CDR3 is built from 12 residues. Germline-derived CDR1 and CDR2 are MNHNS and SASEGT. V gave up 2 bases and J gave up 13 bases, with 9 bases separating them. CDR3 coding DNA: TGTGCCAGCAGTGAAAGGCCCGGGCCCCTCCACTTT. This translates into CASSERPGPLHF.

J is TRBJ2-5 and V is TRBV5-1, with TRBD2 matching over 7 bases. V was clipped by 4 bases and J by 3 bases; unmatched bases: 6. From germline, CDR1 is SGHRS and CDR2 YFSETQ. This CDR3 has 14 residues. CDR3 region: CASSPMLAEETQYF. In DNA form, the CDR3 reads TGCGCCAGCAGCCCAATGCTAGCGGAAGAGACCCAGTACTTC.

The CDR3 is CASSKRGGSVTNQPQHF. CDR3 in DNA: TGTGCCAGCAGCAAGAGGGGAGGGTCAGTTACCAATCAGCCCCAGCATTTT. The V and J genes are TRBV21-1 and TRBJ1-5. TRBV21-1 corresponds to a pseudogene. This CDR3 contains 17 residues.

The V call is TRBV7-2, the J call TRBJ1-5; D call uncertain. Per the germline V gene, CDR1 is SGHTA and CDR2 is FQGNSA. This CDR3 region has 13 residues. Trimming removed 2 bases from V and 4 bases from J, with 6 bases in between. CDR3 nucleotide sequence: TGTGCCAGCAGCTTACAGTTTAATCAGCCCCAGCATTTT. Translation gives CASSLQFNQPQHF.

The chain combines TRBV3-1 (or the pseudogene TRBV3-2) with TRBJ2-5; 7 nucleotides match TRBD2. V trimming: 4 bases; J trimming: 5 bases; junction bases outside the gene matches: 10. This CDR3 spans 15 amino acids. CDR1 and CDR2 from the germline V gene are LGHDT and YNNKEL (reference sequence). CDR3 sequence reads: CASSRAGERPETQYF. The DNA of the CDR3 is TGTGCCAGCAGCCGGGCGGGGGAGAGACCGGAGACCCAGTACTTC.

The chain combines TRBV7-3 with TRBJ2-5; 7 nucleotides match TRBD2. CDR3 length: 15 amino acids. Germline loops: CDR1 SGHTA, CDR2 FQGTGA. With 2 bases clipped from V and 4 bases from J, the junction kept 7 bases outside the gene matches. The CDR3 sequence is CASSLGGSFGETQYF. In DNA, the CDR3 is TGTGCCAGCAGCTTAGGCGGGAGTTTCGGAGAGACCCAGTACTTC.

The gene calls are TRBV5-1 and TRBJ1-4; 10 positions match TRBD1. Per the germline V gene, CDR1 is SGHRS and CDR2 is YFSETQ. This CDR3 comprises 19 residues. Trimming at V came to 4 bases and at J to 8 bases, leaving 20 bases not matched to a gene. CDR3 DNA sequence: TGCGCCAGCAGCCCCCGTTCGTTGAGCCCGGGACAGGGGTACGAAAAACTGTTTTTT. Its translation: CASSPRSLSPGQGYEKLFF. Variable domain in full (rest from reference TRBV5-1 and TRBJ1-4): KAGVTQTPRYLIKTRGQQVTLSCSPISGHRSVSWYQQTPGQGLQFLFEYFSETQRNKGNFPGRFSGRQFSNSRSEMNVSTLELGDSALYLCASSPRSLSPGQGYEKLFFGSGTQLSVL.

The J gene is TRBJ1-5, the V gene TRBV5-6; a weak D match, TRBD1 (5 bases). The V gene lost 2 bases and the J gene lost 0 bases, with 6 bases spanning the gap. The CDR3 runs to 14 residues. Per germline, CDR1 SGHDT and CDR2 YYEEEE. The chain's CDR3 is CASSLGVSNQPQHF. The CDR3 bases are TGTGCCAGCAGCTTAGGGGTTAGCAATCAGCCCCAGCATTTT.

The genes are TRBV3-1 (or the pseudogene TRBV3-2) and TRBJ1-5; tentative D call: TRBD1 (6 bases). The CDR3 is 13 residues long. Germline CDR1 reads LGHDT; CDR2 reads YNNKEL (reference sequence). The V gene lost 1 base and the J gene lost 7 bases, with 8 bases spanning the gap. CDR3 in amino acids: CASSQGGGQPQHF. CDR3 nucleotide sequence: TGTGCCAGCAGCCAAGGGGGGGGCCAGCCCCAGCATTTT.

This clone was found a few times. This chain links TRBV18 with TRBJ1-2, with D tentatively TRBD1 (6 bases). CDR3 length: 13 residues. The germline V gene has CDR1 KGHSH and CDR2 LQKENI. Between the trimmed V and J ends, which lost 2 bases and 8 bases, there was a span of 12 bases. The CDR3 coding sequence is TGTGCCAGCTCACCAGGGGGCCTTTCGGGCTACACCTTC. Protein sequence: CASSPGGLSGYTF.

This clone was seen only a few times. The chain couples TRBV11-2 to TRBJ1-6; D is possibly TRBD1 (5 bases). V lost 4 bases and J lost 9, with 7 bases in between. The CDR3 sequence is 12 residues long. Germline-derived CDR1 and CDR2 are SGHAT and FQNNGV. The CDR3 loop reads CASSSQGSPLHF. The CDR3 DNA follows: TGTGCCAGCAGCTCCCAGGGTTCACCCCTCCACTTT. Drawing the rest from reference TRBV11-2 and TRBJ1-6, the complete variable domain is EAGVAQSPRYKIIEKRQSVAFWCNPISGHATLYWYQQILGQGPKLLIQFQNNGVVDDSQLPKDRFSAERLKGVDSTLKIQPAKLEDSAVYLCASSSQGSPLHFGNGTRLTVT.

The CDR3 DNA reads TGTGCCAGCAGCGCCGGGACTAGCGGGGGGGCTGGGTCCTACAATGAGCAGTTCTTC. This sequence encodes CASSAGTSGGAGSYNEQFF. V gene TRBV9 combines with J gene TRBJ2-1; 16 nucleotides agree with TRBD2. CDR1 is SGDLS and CDR2 is YYNGEE in the germline V gene. The V gene end was trimmed by 3 bases and the J gene end by 1 base; junction bases not matched to a gene: 7. The CDR3 is 19 residues long.

The chain joins TRBV3-1 (or the pseudogene TRBV3-2) to TRBJ1-3, with D possibly being TRBD1 (5 bases). CDR3 size: 14 residues. Looked up from germline, CDR1 is LGHDT and CDR2 is YNNKEL (reference sequence). V was clipped by 3 bases and J by 2 bases, with 8 bases between them. CDR3 region: CASSHPGTGNTIYF. The CDR3 bases are TGTGCCAGCAGCCACCCAGGGACTGGAAACACCATATATTTT.